A single sample gave rise to the 27 T cell receptor beta chains below, sequenced in a study of immune cell composition in non-small cell lung cancer. Using immunoSEQ multiplex PCR, the repertoire was profiled, and TCRdb retains in-frame clones only, with some absent. This table holds fewer than 8,000 clones, 65% to 85% found once. Material: lung tumor tissue. All receptors derive from a human donor with non-small cell lung cancer.

The chain combines TRBV6-1 with TRBJ2-5, with TRBD1 identical over 9 bases. This CDR3 is 14 amino acids long. With V trimmed by 1 base and J by 5 bases, 2 bases remained unmatched. Per the germline V gene, CDR1 is MNHNS and CDR2 is SASEGT. The CDR3 reads CASSEGDRVETQYF. The CDR3 DNA reads as TGTGCCAGCAGTGAAGGGGACAGGGTGGAGACCCAGTACTTC.

DNA for the CDR3: TGCGCCAGCAGCCAAGATCGCGGACAGTTTGAGCAGTTCTTC. This gives the protein CASSQDRGQFEQFF. The chain joins TRBV4-3 to TRBJ2-1, with D perhaps matching TRBD1 (6 bases). Trimming took off 0 bases at V and 9 bases at J, with 12 bases between the two ends. The CDR3 sequence is 14 residues long. Germline-derived CDR1 and CDR2 are LGHNA and YSLEER.

Written as DNA, the CDR3 is TGTGCCCAAGGACAGGGGTTTGGTCAGCCCCAGCATTTT. Translation: CAQGQGFGQPQHF. The chain links TRBV6-1 to TRBJ1-5; 9 bases match TRBD1. The CDR3 covers 13 residues. Losses at the gene ends were 11 bases for V and 6 bases for J; bases not matched to a gene: 8. CDR1 and CDR2 (germline): MNHNS, SASEGT.

This clone occurred a few times. The CDR3 DNA reads TGTGCCTGGAGTGTGGTAGCGGGAGGAATCACCGGGGAGCTGTTTTTT. It specifies CAWSVVAGGITGELFF. The chain joins TRBV30 to TRBJ2-2, with TRBD2 matching 10 bases. The V segment lost 0 bases and the J segment 4 bases; nucleotides outside the gene matches: 5. The CDR3 sequence is 16 residues long. Germline V CDR1 and CDR2: GTSNPN, SVGIG (reference sequence).

The V and J genes are TRBV7-7 and TRBJ2-2, with TRBD1 matching over 11 bases. The CDR3 covers 16 residues. The germline CDR1 and CDR2 sequences are SSHAT and FNYEAQ (reference sequence). With V trimmed by 5 bases and J by 5 bases, 7 bases remained unmatched. The CDR3 here is CASSPWTGGITGELFF. CDR3 sequence (DNA): TGTGCCAGCAGCCCTTGGACAGGGGGCATAACCGGGGAGCTGTTTTTT.

The rearrangement joins TRBV5-8 to TRBJ2-6, with TRBD1 matching over 12 bases. This CDR3 is built from 19 residues. Germline V lookup: CDR1 SGHTS, CDR2 YDEGEE. The junction had 11 bases not matched to a gene; V was cut back by 3 bases and J by 4 bases. The CDR3 region is CASSSRGTGGAGGANVLTF. CDR3 bases: TGTGCCAGCAGCTCTCGGGGGACAGGGGGCGCGGGAGGGGCCAACGTCCTGACTTTC.

The V call is TRBV25-1, the J call TRBJ1-2; D may be TRBD1 (6 bases). The V gene lost 6 bases and the J gene lost 10 bases, with 18 bases spanning the gap. In germline, CDR1 is MGHDK, CDR2 SYGVNS. CDR3 length: 13 residues. CDR3 sequence: CASRTPPQGAYTF. CDR3 DNA: TGTGCCAGCAGGACCCCCCCACAGGGAGCCTACACCTTC.

The J gene is TRBJ1-2, the V gene TRBV7-9, with 7 bases aligning to TRBD1. J was trimmed by 2 bases and V by 5 bases; bases with no gene match: 2. Germline CDR1 reads SEHNR; CDR2 reads FQNEAQ (reference sequence). CDR3 length: 13 amino acids. Written as DNA, the CDR3 is TGTGCCAGCAGCCCGACAGGGAACTATGGCTACACCTTC. Residues: CASSPTGNYGYTF.

The CDR3 DNA is TGCGCCAGCAGCTTGGAGCCTAGCGCGGGGGCCCAGTACTTC. Amino acids: CASSLEPSAGAQYF. The rearrangement links TRBV5-1 to TRBJ2-5; 7 nucleotides align to TRBD2. CDR1 and CDR2 (germline): SGHRS, YFSETQ. The J segment lost 9 bases and the V segment lost 0 bases, leaving 8 bases of the junction unmatched. CDR3 length equals 14 residues.

The chain carries TRBV25-1 and TRBJ2-7, with TRBD2 matching 7 bases. After removal of 5 bases from V and 3 bases from J, the junction contained 10 bases not matched to a gene. The CDR3 spans 15 residues. CDR1 and CDR2 from the germline V gene are MGHDK and SYGVNS. The CDR3 loop is CASSPSAGEDYEQYF. The CDR3 DNA is TGTGCCAGCAGTCCGTCCGCGGGGGAGGACTACGAGCAGTACTTC.

The chain links TRBV19 to TRBJ2-7; perhaps TRBD2 as D (5 bases). The CDR3 sequence is 11 residues long. V gave up 6 bases and J gave up 3 bases, with 6 bases separating them. CDR1 and CDR2 from the germline V gene are LNHDA and SQIVND (reference sequence). The CDR3 DNA follows: TGTGCCAGTAGCCGGGGCTACGAGCAGTACTTC. This sequence encodes CASSRGYEQYF.

This clone showed up just once. The genes are TRBV4-2 and TRBJ2-1; D possibly corresponds to TRBD1 (5 bases). The CDR3 covers 14 residues. Germline loops: CDR1 LGHNA, CDR2 YNFKEQ. Trimming took off 0 bases at V and 6 bases at J, with 9 bases between the two ends. This CDR3 reads CASSQDGAINEQFF. CDR3 coding DNA: TGTGCCAGCAGCCAAGATGGGGCAATCAATGAGCAGTTCTTC.

The chain joins TRBV7-9 to TRBJ2-3; D is possibly TRBD1 (5 bases). The germline V and J ends were trimmed by 5 bases and 0 bases, with 12 bases remaining between them. This CDR3 region has 15 residues. Germline CDR1 reads SEHNR; CDR2 reads FQNEAQ (reference sequence). The CDR3 nucleotides read TGTGCCAGCAGCCACCGACAGTCTAGCACAGATACGCAGTATTTT. Encoded protein: CASSHRQSSTDTQYF.

This chain joins TRBV27 and TRBJ2-7; 14 bases are shared with TRBD2. Unmatched junction bases numbered 9, after V lost 4 bases and J lost 7 bases. The CDR3 extends over 16 amino acids. Looked up from germline, CDR1 is MNHEY and CDR2 is SMNVEV (reference sequence). This CDR3 reads CASSSPRLAGGREQYF. The CDR3 DNA sequence: TGTGCCAGCAGTTCCCCCCGACTAGCGGGAGGGCGAGAGCAGTACTTC.

The chain recombines TRBV5-4 with TRBJ1-1; 8 bases fit TRBD1. V shed 1 base and J 5 bases; nucleotides not matched to a gene: 10. CDR3 length: 16 residues. CDR1 and CDR2 from the germline V gene are SGHNT and YYREEE (reference sequence). CDR3 bases: TGTGCCAGCAGCTTGTTCGGGCAGGGGGCGGGAACTGAAGCTTTCTTT. It translates to CASSLFGQGAGTEAFF.

The chain couples TRBV6-4 to TRBJ2-3; D uncertain. V was cut by 2 bases and J by 0 bases, with 12 bases left in between. The CDR3 is 16 amino acids. The germline CDR1 and CDR2 sequences are MRHNA and SNTAGT. CDR3 DNA: TGTGCCAGCAGTGACCCCCGAGGAGTCAGCACAGATACGCAGTATTTT. The encoded protein is CASSDPRGVSTDTQYF.

The chain is built from TRBV4-1 and TRBJ2-7; 14 nucleotides align to TRBD2. J was trimmed by 4 bases and V by 0 bases; bases with no gene match: 5. This CDR3 comprises 17 residues. Per the germline V gene, CDR1 is MGHRA and CDR2 is YSYEKL. DNA of the CDR3: TGCGCCAGCAGCCAAGATGGGCGGACTAGCGGGAGGTACGAGCAGTACTTC. Translating it yields CASSQDGRTSGRYEQYF.

This chain links TRBV6-5 with TRBJ2-5; 9 nucleotides match TRBD2. The germline CDR1 and CDR2 sequences are MNHEY and SVGAGI. CDR3 size: 16 residues. Trimming removed 2 bases from V and 5 bases from J; junction bases left unmatched: 9. DNA for the CDR3: TGTGCCAGCAGTTACGGCACACTTACTAGCGGGGAGACCCAGTACTTC. It codes for CASSYGTLTSGETQYF.

This clone showed up just a few times. The CDR3 DNA follows: TGCGCCAGCAGCCAAGTCAGGGTCTCCTACGAGCAGTACTTC. This translates into CASSQVRVSYEQYF. The chain joins TRBV4-1 to TRBJ2-7, with D perhaps matching TRBD1 (5 bases). Trimming shortened V by 1 base and J by 0 bases, and 7 bases separated the two germline ends. Germline V gives CDR1 MGHRA, CDR2 YSYEKL. The CDR3 contains 14 residues.

The chain joins TRBV9 to TRBJ1-4; TRBD1 might be the D (6 bases). V dropped 3 bases and J dropped 8 bases, with 14 bases sitting between them. Germline V gene sequence: CDR1 SGDLS, CDR2 YYNGEE. The CDR3 totals 14 residues. The CDR3 sequence is CASSAGQFPEKLFF. Written as DNA, the CDR3 is TGTGCCAGCAGCGCTGGACAGTTCCCCGAAAAACTGTTTTTT.

The chain has TRBV6-6 and TRBJ1-1, with a weak D call TRBD1 (5 bases). The CDR3 runs to 16 residues. CDR1 MNHNY and CDR2 SVGAGI come from the germline V gene (reference sequence). The V gene lost 0 bases and the J gene lost 4 bases, with 15 bases spanning the gap. DNA for the CDR3: TGTGCCAGCAGTTACTCGGGGTCCGTCCAGGGCACTGAAGCTTTCTTT. This sequence encodes CASSYSGSVQGTEAFF.

This clone was seen once. CDR3 in amino acids: CASSLKGIRSDTQYF. The CDR3, as DNA: TGTGCCAGCAGCTTGAAGGGGATACGGTCAGATACGCAGTATTTT. The V gene is TRBV5-4, the J gene TRBJ2-3, with D perhaps matching TRBD1 (5 bases). Trimming removed 1 base at V and 4 bases at J, with 13 bases between. Germline loops: CDR1 SGHNT, CDR2 YYREEE (reference sequence). The CDR3 has 15 residues. The full variable domain, in which reference TRBV5-4 and TRBJ2-3 provide the parts outside the CDR3, is ETGVTQSPTHLIKTRGQQVTLRCSSQSGHNTVSWYQQALGQGPQFIFQYYREEENGRGNFPPRFSGLQFPNYSSELNVNALELDDSALYLCASSLKGIRSDTQYFGPGTRLTVL.

The chain is built from TRBV4-3 and TRBJ1-2; D not certain. This CDR3 has 15 residues. From germline, CDR1 is LGHNA and CDR2 YSLEER. The ends were cut back, 4 bases at V and 2 bases at J, with 14 bases in the middle. The CDR3 reads CASSPTGEKNYGYTF. DNA for the CDR3: TGCGCCAGCAGCCCCACCGGGGAGAAAAACTATGGCTACACCTTC.

The V and J genes are TRBV27 and TRBJ2-7; possible D gene TRBD2, 7 bases. Germline V gene sequence: CDR1 MNHEY, CDR2 SMNVEV (reference sequence). The CDR3 is 14 amino acids. V shed 2 bases and J shed 3 bases, with 11 bases lying between them. The CDR3, as DNA: TGTGCCAGCAGTTTAGTTAGGGGGGGCTACGAGCAGTACTTC. Amino acids: CASSLVRGGYEQYF.

The chain couples TRBV19 to TRBJ1-5; a possible D gene is TRBD1 (6 bases). Germline CDR1 reads LNHDA; CDR2 reads SQIVND (reference sequence). The CDR3 runs 16 residues. The V and J ends lost 6 bases and 9 bases respectively, with 24 bases between them. CDR3 residues: CASSLAGADQMRPQHF. CDR3 nucleotide sequence: TGTGCCAGTAGCCTGGCGGGGGCAGACCAAATGCGGCCCCAGCATTTT.

This chain links TRBV7-7 with TRBJ2-1, with 8 bases fitting TRBD2. This CDR3 has 15 residues. Germline-derived CDR1 and CDR2 are SSHAT and FNYEAQ (reference sequence). Trimming at V came to 5 bases and at J to 7 bases, leaving 10 bases not matched to a gene. The CDR3 coding sequence is TGTGCCAGCAGCCCGTTTCGGGGGGGCCGGAATGAGCAGTTCTTC. Its protein product is CASSPFRGGRNEQFF. The full variable domain, its missing parts supplied by reference TRBV7-7 and TRBJ2-1, is GAGVSQSPRYKVTKRGQDVTLRCDPISSHATLYWYQQALGQGPEFLTYFNYEAQPDKSGLPSDRFSAERPEGSISTLTIQRTEQRDSAMYRCASSPFRGGRNEQFFGPGTRLTVL.

In its sample, this clone was seen a few times. The rearrangement uses TRBV6-1 and TRBJ1-2; D is undetermined. From germline, CDR1 is MNHNS and CDR2 SASEGT. The CDR3 spans 12 residues. V was clipped by 3 bases and J by 8 bases, with 10 bases between them. The CDR3 sequence: CASSESTWGYTF. For the CDR3, the DNA is TGTGCCAGCAGTGAGTCCACTTGGGGCTACACCTTC.